This is a list of T cell receptor beta chains from one sample in a study of cytomegalovirus exposure and HLA in healthy donors. The repertoire was sequenced with immunoSEQ multiplex PCR; TCRdb's copy has only in-frame clones and lacks some. This sample's clone table lists around 74,000 clones. What was sequenced was PBMCs. These receptors all stem from a man aged 45-60 years in good health and CMV-seropositive. CDR3s include the opening cysteine and the closing phenylalanine or tryptophan. Fields, in order: J gene, V gene, CDR3 protein.

>TRBJ2-1|TRBV5-1
CASSLLNEQFF
>TRBJ2-5|TRBV7-2
CASSLGWGQAKTQYF
>TRBJ2-3|TRBV5-1
CASSGPTDTQYF
>TRBJ1-3|TRBV5-5
CASSSPGGAGNTIYF
>TRBJ2-7|TRBV7-2
CASSYDRVNEQYF
>TRBJ1-4|TRBV18
CASSPETGVEEKLFF
>TRBJ1-2|TRBV7-9
CASSLQAGGNGYTF
>TRBJ2-3|TRBV7-9
CASSPWERNTDTQYF
>TRBJ2-7|TRBV2
CASSAGGGSYEQYF
>TRBJ1-2|TRBV18
CASSPSEGYTF
>TRBJ1-5|TRBV2
CASSVMGQGQPQHF
>TRBJ2-2|TRBV7-9
CASSPLSSGNTGELFF
>TRBJ2-2|TRBV5-4
CASSMTVDGGELFF
>TRBJ2-1|TRBV4-1
CASSQTPSGDNEQFF
>TRBJ1-4|TRBV15
CATSPRQGAGGEKLFF
>TRBJ2-5|TRBV11-2
CASSPRWAGQETQYF
>TRBJ2-2|TRBV15
CATSRDRSRLLGGELFF
>TRBJ1-5|TRBV2
CASSGQVWRSNQPQHF
>TRBJ1-6|TRBV5-5
CASSSRQGRNSPLHF
>TRBJ2-1|TRBV11-3
CASSLGGRENEQFF
>TRBJ1-1|TRBV7-6
CASSDVYRGNTEAFF
>TRBJ2-7|TRBV2
CASDELEGEQYF
>TRBJ1-1|TRBV7-9
CASSLNRANTEAFF
>TRBJ1-6|TRBV27
CASSFRSSYNSPLHF
>TRBJ2-1|TRBV7-9
CASSLSTRGNEQFF
>TRBJ2-1|TRBV29-1
CSVGGEQFF
>TRBJ1-4|TRBV30
CAWSPGTGKLFF
>TRBJ2-3|TRBV6-1
CASSEGGQTADTQYF
>TRBJ2-7|TRBV7-9
CASSSYKAGGLYEQYF
>TRBJ1-1|TRBV20-1
CSVRGATEAFF
>TRBJ1-2|TRBV29-1
CSVPIKGGYTF
>TRBJ1-5|TRBV4-1
CASSQGRGTPQHF
>TRBJ1-5|TRBV18
CASSPREGAGRNQPQHF